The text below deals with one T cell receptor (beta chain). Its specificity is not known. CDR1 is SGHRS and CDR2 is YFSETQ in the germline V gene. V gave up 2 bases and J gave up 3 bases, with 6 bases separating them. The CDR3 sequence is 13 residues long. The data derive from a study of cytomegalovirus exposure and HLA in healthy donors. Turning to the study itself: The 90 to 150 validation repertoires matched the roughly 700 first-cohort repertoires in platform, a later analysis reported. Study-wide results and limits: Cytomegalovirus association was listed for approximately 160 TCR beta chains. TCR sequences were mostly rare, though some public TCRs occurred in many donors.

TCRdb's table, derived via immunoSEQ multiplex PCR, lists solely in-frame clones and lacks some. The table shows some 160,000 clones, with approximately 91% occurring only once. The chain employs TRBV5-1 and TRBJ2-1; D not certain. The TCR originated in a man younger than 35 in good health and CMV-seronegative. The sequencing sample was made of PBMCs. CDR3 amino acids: CASSFDNYNEQFF. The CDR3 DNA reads TGCGCCAGCAGCTTTGACAACTACAATGAGCAGTTCTTC.